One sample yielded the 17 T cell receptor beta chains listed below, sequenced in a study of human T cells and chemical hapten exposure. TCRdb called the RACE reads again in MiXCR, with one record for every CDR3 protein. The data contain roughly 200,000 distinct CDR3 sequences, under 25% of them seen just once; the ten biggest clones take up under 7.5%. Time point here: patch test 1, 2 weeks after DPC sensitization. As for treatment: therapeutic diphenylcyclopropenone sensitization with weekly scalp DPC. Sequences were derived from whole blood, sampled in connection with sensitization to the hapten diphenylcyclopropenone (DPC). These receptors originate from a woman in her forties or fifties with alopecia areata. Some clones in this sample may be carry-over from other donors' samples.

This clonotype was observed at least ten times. The CDR3 sequence is CASSVQVAGAPETQYF. CDR3 nucleotide sequence: TGTGCCAGCAGCGTCCAGGTAGCGGGAGCACCAGAGACCCAGTACTTC. J is TRBJ2-5 and V is TRBV9; 9 nucleotides match TRBD2. Germline assignment: CDR1 SGDLS and CDR2 YYNGEE. The CDR3 is made up of 16 amino acids. With 2 bases clipped from V and 4 bases from J, the junction kept 9 bases outside the gene matches.

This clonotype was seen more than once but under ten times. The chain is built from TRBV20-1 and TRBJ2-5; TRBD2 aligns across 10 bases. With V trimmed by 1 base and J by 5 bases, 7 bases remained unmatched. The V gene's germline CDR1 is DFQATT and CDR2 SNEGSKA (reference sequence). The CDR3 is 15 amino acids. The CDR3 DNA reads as TGCAGTGCTAGAGTTCCTAGCGGGAGCTGGGAGACCCAGTACTTC. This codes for CSARVPSGSWETQYF.

CDR3 coding DNA: TGCGCCAGCAGCTCTTTTGTGACAGGGGCCCAAGAGACCCAGTACTTC. Translation: CASSSFVTGAQETQYF. This chain links TRBV5-1 with TRBJ2-5; 8 nucleotides line up with TRBD1. The CDR3 covers 16 residues. V lost 3 bases to trimming and J lost 1 base; unmatched junction nucleotides: 8. Germline V gives CDR1 SGHRS, CDR2 YFSETQ.

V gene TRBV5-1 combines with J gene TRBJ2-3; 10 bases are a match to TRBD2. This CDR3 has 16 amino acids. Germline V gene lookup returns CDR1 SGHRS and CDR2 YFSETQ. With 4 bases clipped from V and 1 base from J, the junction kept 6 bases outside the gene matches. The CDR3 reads CASSALLAGGTDTQYF. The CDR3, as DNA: TGCGCCAGCAGCGCGTTGCTAGCGGGAGGCACAGATACGCAGTATTTT.

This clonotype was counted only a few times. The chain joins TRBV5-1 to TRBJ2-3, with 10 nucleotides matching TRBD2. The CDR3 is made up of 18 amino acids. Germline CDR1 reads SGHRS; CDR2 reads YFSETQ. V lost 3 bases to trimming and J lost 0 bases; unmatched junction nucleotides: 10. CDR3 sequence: CASSSETSGPRSTDTQYF. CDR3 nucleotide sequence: TGCGCCAGCAGCTCCGAGACTAGCGGGCCTCGTAGCACAGATACGCAGTATTTT.

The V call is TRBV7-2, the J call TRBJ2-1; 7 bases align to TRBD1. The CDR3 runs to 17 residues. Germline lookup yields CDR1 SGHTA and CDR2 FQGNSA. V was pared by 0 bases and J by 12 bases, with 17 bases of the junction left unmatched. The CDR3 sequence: CASSLAVGTARGAPQFF. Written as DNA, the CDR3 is TGTGCCAGCAGCTTAGCCGTCGGGACAGCTCGTGGGGCCCCGCAGTTCTTC.

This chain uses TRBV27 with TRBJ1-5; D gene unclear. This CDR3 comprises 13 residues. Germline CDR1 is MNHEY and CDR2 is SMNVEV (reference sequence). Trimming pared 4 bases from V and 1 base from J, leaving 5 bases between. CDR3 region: CASSSRSNQPQHF. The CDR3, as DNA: TGTGCCAGCAGTTCCCGGAGCAATCAGCCCCAGCATTTT.

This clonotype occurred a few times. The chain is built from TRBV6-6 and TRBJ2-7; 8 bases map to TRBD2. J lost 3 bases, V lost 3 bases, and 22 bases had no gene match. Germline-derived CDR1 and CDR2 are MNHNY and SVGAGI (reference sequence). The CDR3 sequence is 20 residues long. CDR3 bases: TGTGCCAGCAGTTATCGGCCTTGGGGCCAACTAGCGGACATAGTCTACGAGCAGTACTTC. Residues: CASSYRPWGQLADIVYEQYF.

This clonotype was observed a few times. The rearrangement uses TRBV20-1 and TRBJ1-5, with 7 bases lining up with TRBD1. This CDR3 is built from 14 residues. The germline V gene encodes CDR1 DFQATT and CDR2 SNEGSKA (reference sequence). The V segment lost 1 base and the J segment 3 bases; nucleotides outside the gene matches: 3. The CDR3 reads CSARVGTVNQPQHF. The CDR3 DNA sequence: TGCAGTGCTAGAGTAGGGACAGTCAATCAGCCCCAGCATTTT.

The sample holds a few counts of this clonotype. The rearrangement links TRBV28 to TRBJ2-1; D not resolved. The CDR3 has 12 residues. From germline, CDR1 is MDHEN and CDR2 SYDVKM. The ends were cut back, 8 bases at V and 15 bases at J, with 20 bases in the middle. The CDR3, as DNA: TGTGCCAGCGGAGCGTTGTCCCCGGGCCCGTTCTTC. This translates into CASGALSPGPFF.

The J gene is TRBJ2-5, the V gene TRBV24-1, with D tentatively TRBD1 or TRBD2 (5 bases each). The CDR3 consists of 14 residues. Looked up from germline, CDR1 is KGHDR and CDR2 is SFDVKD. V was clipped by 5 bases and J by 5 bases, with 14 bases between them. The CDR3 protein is CATSGPGAVETQYF. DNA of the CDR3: TGTGCCACCAGTGGCCCCGGGGCGGTTGAGACCCAGTACTTC.

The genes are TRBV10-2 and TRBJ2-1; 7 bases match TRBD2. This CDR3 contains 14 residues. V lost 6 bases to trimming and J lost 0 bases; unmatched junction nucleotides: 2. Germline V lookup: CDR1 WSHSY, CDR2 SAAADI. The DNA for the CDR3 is TGCGCCAGCAGAGCGGGACGCTCCTACAATGAGCAGTTCTTC. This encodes CASRAGRSYNEQFF.

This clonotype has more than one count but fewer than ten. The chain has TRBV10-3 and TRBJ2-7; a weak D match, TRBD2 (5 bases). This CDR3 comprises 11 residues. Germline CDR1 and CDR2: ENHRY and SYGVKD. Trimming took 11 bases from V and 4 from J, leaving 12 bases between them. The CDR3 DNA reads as TGTGCCGTGGGAGTTGAGTACGAGCAGTACTTC. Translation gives CAVGVEYEQYF.

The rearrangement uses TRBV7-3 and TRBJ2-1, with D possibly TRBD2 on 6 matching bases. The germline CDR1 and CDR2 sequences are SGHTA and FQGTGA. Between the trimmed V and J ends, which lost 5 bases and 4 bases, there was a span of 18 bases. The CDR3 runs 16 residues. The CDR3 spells CASSRTLGTEYNEQFF. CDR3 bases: TGTGCCAGCAGCCGTACTCTTGGGACTGAATACAATGAGCAGTTCTTC.

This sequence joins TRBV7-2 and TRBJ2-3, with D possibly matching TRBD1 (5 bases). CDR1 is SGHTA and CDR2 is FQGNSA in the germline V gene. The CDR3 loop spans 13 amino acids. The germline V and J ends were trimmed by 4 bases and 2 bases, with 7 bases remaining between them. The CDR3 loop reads CASSYRFTDTQYF. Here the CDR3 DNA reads TGTGCCAGCAGCTACAGGTTCACAGATACGCAGTATTTT.

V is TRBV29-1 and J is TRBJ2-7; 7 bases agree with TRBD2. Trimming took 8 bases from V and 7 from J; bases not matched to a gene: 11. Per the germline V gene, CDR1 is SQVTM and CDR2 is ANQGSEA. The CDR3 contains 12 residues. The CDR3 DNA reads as TGCAGCTTTTCTAGCGGCCCTCTGGAGCAGTACTTC. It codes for CSFSSGPLEQYF.

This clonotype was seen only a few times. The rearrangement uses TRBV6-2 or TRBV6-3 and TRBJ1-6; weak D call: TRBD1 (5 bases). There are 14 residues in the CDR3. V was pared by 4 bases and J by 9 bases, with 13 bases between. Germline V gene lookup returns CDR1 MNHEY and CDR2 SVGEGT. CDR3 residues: CASSLGTGLSPLHF. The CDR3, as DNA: TGTGCCAGCAGTTTGGGGACCGGGCTTTCACCCCTCCACTTT.